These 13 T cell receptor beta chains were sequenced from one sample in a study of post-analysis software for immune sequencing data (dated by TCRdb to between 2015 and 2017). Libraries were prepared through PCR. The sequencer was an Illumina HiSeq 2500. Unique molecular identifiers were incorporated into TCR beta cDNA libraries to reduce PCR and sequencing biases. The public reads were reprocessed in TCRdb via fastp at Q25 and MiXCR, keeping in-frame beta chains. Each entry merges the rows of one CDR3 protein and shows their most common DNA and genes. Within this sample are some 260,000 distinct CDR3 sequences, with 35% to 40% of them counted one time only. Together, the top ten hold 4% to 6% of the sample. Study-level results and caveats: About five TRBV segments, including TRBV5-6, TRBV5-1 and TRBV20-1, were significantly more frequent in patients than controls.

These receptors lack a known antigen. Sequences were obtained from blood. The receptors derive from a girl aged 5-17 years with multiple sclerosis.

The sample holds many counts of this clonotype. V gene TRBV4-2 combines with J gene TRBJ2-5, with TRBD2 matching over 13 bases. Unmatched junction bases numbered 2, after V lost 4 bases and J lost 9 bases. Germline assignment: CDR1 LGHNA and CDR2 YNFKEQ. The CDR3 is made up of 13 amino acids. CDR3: CASSPGLAGPQYF. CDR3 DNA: TGTGCCAGCAGCCCGGGACTAGCGGGGCCCCAGTACTTC.

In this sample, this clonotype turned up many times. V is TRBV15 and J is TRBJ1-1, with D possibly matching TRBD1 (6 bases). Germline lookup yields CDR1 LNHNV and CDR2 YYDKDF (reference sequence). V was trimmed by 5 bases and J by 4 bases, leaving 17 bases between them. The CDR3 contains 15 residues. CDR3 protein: CATSGPTGLGTEAFF. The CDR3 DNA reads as TGTGCCACCAGCGGCCCAACAGGGTTGGGCACTGAAGCTTTCTTT.

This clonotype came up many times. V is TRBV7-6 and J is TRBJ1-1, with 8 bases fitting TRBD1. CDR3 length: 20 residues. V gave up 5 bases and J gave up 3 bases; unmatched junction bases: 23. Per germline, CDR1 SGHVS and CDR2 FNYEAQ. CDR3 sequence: CASSKGGPRLSGGFHTEAFF. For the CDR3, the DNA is TGTGCCAGCAGCAAAGGCGGCCCGCGGCTATCAGGGGGCTTTCACACTGAAGCTTTCTTT.

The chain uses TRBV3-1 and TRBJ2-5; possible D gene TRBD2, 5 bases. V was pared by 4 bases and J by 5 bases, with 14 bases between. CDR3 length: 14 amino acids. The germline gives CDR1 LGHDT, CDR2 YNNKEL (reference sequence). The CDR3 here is CASSPRLSRETQYF. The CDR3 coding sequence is TGTGCCAGCAGCCCCCGACTATCTCGGGAGACCCAGTACTTC.

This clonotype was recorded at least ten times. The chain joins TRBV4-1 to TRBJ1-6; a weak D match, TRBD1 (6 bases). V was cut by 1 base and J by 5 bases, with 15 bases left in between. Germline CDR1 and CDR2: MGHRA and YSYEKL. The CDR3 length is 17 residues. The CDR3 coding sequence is TGCGCCAGCAGCCAAGTTGGGGGGGGCAGGAATAATTCACCCCTCCACTTT. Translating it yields CASSQVGGGRNNSPLHF.

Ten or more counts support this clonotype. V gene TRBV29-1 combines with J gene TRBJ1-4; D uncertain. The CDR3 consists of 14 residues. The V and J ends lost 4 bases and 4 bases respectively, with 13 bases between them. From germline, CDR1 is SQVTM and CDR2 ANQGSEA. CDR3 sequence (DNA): TGCAGCGTTGCGTCCGGAGGGTTTAATGAAAAACTGTTTTTT. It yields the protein CSVASGGFNEKLFF.

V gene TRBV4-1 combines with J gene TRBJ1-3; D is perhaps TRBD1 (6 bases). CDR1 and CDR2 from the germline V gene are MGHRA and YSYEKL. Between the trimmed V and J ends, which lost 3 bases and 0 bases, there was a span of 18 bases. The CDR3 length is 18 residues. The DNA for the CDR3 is TGCGCCAGCAGCCAGCTCCTTAACAGGGTTAGCTCTGGAAACACCATATATTTT. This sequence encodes CASSQLLNRVSSGNTIYF.

DNA for the CDR3: TGCAGCGTTGAAGATATAGGCCCGGGCTACACCTTC. As protein: CSVEDIGPGYTF. The chain links TRBV29-1 to TRBJ1-2, with D uncertain. There are 12 residues in the CDR3. Trimming took 0 bases from V and 8 from J, leaving 10 bases between them. Germline V gives CDR1 SQVTM, CDR2 ANQGSEA.

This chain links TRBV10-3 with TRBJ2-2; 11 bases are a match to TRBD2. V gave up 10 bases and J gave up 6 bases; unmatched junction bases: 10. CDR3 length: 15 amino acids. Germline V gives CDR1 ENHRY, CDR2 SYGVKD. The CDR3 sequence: CATDPTSGSPGELFF. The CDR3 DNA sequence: TGTGCCACCGACCCCACTAGCGGGAGTCCCGGGGAGCTGTTTTTT.

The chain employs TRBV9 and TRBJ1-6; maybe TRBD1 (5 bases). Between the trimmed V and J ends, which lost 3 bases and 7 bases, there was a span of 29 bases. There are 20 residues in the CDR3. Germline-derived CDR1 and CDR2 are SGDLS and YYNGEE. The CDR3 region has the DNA TGTGCCAGCAGCGGAAAAAGACGTTTGCTGGACGGGACGTCGAATTCACCCCTCCACTTT. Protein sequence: CASSGKRRLLDGTSNSPLHF.

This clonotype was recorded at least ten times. Here the CDR3 DNA reads TGCGCCAGCAGCTTGGAGCAGGGAGATGGCTACACCTTC. Amino acid sequence: CASSLEQGDGYTF. The chain joins TRBV5-1 to TRBJ1-2; D may be TRBD1 (5 bases). This CDR3 has 13 amino acids. Trimming removed 0 bases at V and 6 bases at J, with 9 bases between. Germline CDR1 SGHRS, CDR2 YFSETQ.

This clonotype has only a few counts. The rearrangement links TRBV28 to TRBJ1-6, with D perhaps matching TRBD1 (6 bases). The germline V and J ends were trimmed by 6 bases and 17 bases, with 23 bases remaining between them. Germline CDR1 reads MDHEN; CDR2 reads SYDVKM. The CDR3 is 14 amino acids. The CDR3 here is CASSGRGRGLSFHF. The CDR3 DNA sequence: TGTGCCAGCAGCGGTCGGGGCAGGGGCCTTTCGTTCCACTTT.

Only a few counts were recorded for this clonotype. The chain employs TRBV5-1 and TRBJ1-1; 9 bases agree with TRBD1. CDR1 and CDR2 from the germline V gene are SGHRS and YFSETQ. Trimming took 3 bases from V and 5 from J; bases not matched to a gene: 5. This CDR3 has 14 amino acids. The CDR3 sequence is CASSWTGVGTEAFF. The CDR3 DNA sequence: TGCGCCAGCAGCTGGACAGGGGTGGGAACTGAAGCTTTCTTT.